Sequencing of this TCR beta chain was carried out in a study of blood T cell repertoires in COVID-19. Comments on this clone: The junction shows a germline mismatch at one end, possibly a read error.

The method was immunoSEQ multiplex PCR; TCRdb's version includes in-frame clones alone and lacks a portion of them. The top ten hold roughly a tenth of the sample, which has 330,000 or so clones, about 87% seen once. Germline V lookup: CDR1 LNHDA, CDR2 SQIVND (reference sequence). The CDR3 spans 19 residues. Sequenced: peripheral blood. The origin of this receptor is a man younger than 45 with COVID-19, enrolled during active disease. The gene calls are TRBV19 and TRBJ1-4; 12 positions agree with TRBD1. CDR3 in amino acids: CASSTGQGAYFTTNKKLFF. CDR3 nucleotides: TGTGCCAGTAGTACGGGACAGGGGGCGTACTTTACAACTAATAAAAAACTGTTTTTT.